This TCR beta chain emerged from a study of blood T cells in healthy people across ages. Together with a sample-barcoded 5' primer, a J-beta primer mix was included in a second PCR lasting 7 to 11 cycles. Unique molecular identifiers of 12 random nucleotides labeled each cDNA. TCRdb fed the 5' RACE reads into MiXCR, producing one record per CDR3 protein. Of about 1.8 million distinct CDR3 sequences listed, 49% are singletons. The sample holds many counts of this clonotype. The ends lost 2 bases at V and 5 bases at J; junction bases unmatched: 7. The CDR3 has 15 amino acids. Looked up from germline, CDR1 is LGHNA and CDR2 is YNFKEQ.

The rearrangement joins TRBV4-2 to TRBJ2-7; TRBD1 aligns across 9 bases. The sample comprised blood. The source is a middle-aged woman in good health. CDR3: CASSQTGTGNNEQYF. CDR3 in DNA: TGTGCCAGCAGCCAAACCGGGACAGGGAACAACGAGCAGTACTTC.